The text below deals with one T cell receptor (beta chain). The record originates from a study of blood T cell repertoires in COVID-19. This CDR3 comprises 14 residues. Germline CDR1 reads SGDLS; CDR2 reads YYNGEE. The V and J ends lost 1 base and 3 bases, in that order; junction bases with no gene match: 3. Some clones are missing from TCRdb's copy, which holds only in-frame ones; the method was immunoSEQ multiplex PCR. Here the sample spans approximately 41,000 clones, about 88% being singletons. The TCR comes from a human donor in a cohort sampled during active COVID-19. The V call is TRBV9, the J call TRBJ1-2; TRBD1 aligns across 7 bases. Sequences were obtained from peripheral blood. DNA for the CDR3: TGTGCCAGCAGCGTATGGGACAGCGACTATGGCTACACCTTC. It encodes CASSVWDSDYGYTF.